This section outlines one TCR beta chain sequence together with its context. Its antigen is unknown. This specimen belongs to a study of response to subunit inactivated influenza vaccine. Findings of the study overall: The authors proposed limited new T cell recruitment per seasonal influenza vaccination.

TCRdb fed the RT-PCR reads into MiXCR, producing one record per CDR3 protein. The sample lists 500,000 to 550,000 distinct CDR3 sequences; approximately 7.8% were seen once. This CDR3 is 16 amino acids long. The germline V gene encodes CDR1 SGHAT and CDR2 FQNNGV. V was cut by 5 bases and J by 1 base, with 12 bases left in between. This TCR was sampled from a man between 50 and 70 years old who received an inactivated influenza vaccine. The chain is built from TRBV11-2 and TRBJ2-6; D possibly uses TRBD1 or TRBD2 (5 bases each). The sequences come from PBMCs from blood, collected around 25 months after vaccination. The CDR3 region is CASSPVGASGANVLTF. The CDR3 DNA is TGTGCCAGCAGCCCCGTCGGGGCGTCTGGGGCCAACGTCCTGACTTTC.